This is a list of T cell receptor beta chains from one sample in a study of metastatic and nonmetastatic thyroid tumors. TCRdb re-called the PCR reads with MiXCR. The profile covers over 10,000 clones, with around 10% appearing a single time and over 25% taken by the ten largest. The specimen sequenced was blood. The receptors here all came from a female donor with papillary thyroid cancer or a benign thyroid nodule (not recorded which). Some clones in this sample may be carry-over from other donors' samples. The CDR3 runs from the conserved cysteine through the conserved F or W. The order of the fields is D gene, J gene, clone size, V gene, CDR3 protein, CDR3 DNA. D genes are given only for firm matches. A row's size may be missing; if present it is once, few, many or a size class.

- | TRBJ2-1 | many | TRBV24-1 | CATSDLSGKYNEQFF | TGTGCCACCAGTGATTTGAGTGGGAAGTACAATGAGCAGTTCTTC
- | TRBJ1-2 | medium-sized | TRBV5-1 | CASSLDPVARGYTF | TGCGCCAGCAGCTTGGACCCTGTCGCTAGAGGCTACACCTTC
- | TRBJ1-5 | many | TRBV20-1 | CSARDTGWENQPQHF | TGCAGTGCTAGAGATACAGGGTGGGAAAATCAGCCCCAGCATTTT
- | TRBJ2-5 | many | TRBV19 | CASRTMTGGGETQYF | TGTGCCAGTAGGACGATGACGGGGGGCGGAGAAACCCAGTACTTC
- | TRBJ2-1 | many | TRBV7-3 | CASSLQHRYPYNEQFF | TGTGCCAGCAGCTTACAACACCGTTATCCCTACAATGAGCAGTTCTTC
TRBD2 | TRBJ2-3 | many | TRBV27 | CASSFTSGRVADTQYF | TGTGCCAGCAGTTTCACTAGCGGGAGGGTTGCAGATACGCAGTATTTT
- | TRBJ2-6 | - | TRBV28 | CASTKGGAGANVLTF | TGTGCCAGCACCAAGGGGGGAGCCGGGGCCAACGTCCTGACTTTC
- | TRBJ2-7 | few | TRBV6-2/TRBV6-3 | CASSPPVWTYEQYF | TGTGCCAGCAGTCCGCCCGTCTGGACCTACGAGCAGTACTTC
- | TRBJ2-3 | - | TRBV6-5 | CACSYTQGSQYF | TGTGCCTGCAGTTACACACAGGGATCGCAGTATTTT
TRBD2 | TRBJ2-1 | - | TRBV5-1 | CASSLVRESYNEQFF | TGCGCCAGCAGCTTGGTGCGGGAGAGCTACAATGAGCAGTTCTTC
- | TRBJ2-2 | - | TRBV9 | CASSLAGRNTGELFF | TGTGCCAGCAGCCTAGCAGGACGTAACACCGGGGAGCTGTTTTTT
TRBD2 | TRBJ2-1 | many | TRBV28 | CASSPGGRDYNEQFF | TGTGCCAGCAGTCCAGGCGGGAGGGATTACAATGAGCAGTTCTTC
TRBD2 | TRBJ2-2 | - | TRBV7-2 | CASSLASGGLAGGTGELFF | TGTGCCAGCAGCTTAGCCAGCGGTGGACTAGCGGGGGGTACCGGGGAGCTGTTTTTT
TRBD1 | TRBJ1-1 | many | TRBV3-1 | CASIGTANTEAFF | TGTGCCAGCATCGGGACAGCGAACACTGAAGCTTTCTTT
- | TRBJ1-2 | many | TRBV15 | CATSSHRNGYTF | TGTGCCACCAGCAGCCACCGTAATGGCTACACCTTC
TRBD2 | TRBJ2-1 | many | TRBV7-3 | CASSTRRGGNEQFF | TGTGCCAGCAGCACCCGTCGCGGGGGTAATGAGCAGTTCTTC
- | TRBJ2-7 | large | TRBV6-2/TRBV6-3 | CASSYSEDVGYEQYF | TGTGCCAGCAGTTACTCGGAGGACGTGGGGTACGAGCAGTACTTC
- | TRBJ1-5 | many | TRBV6-1 | CASSSFQGNQPQHF | TGTGCCAGCAGTTCGTTTCAGGGAAATCAGCCCCAGCATTTT
- | TRBJ2-5 | many | TRBV5-1 | CASSFSGQQETQYF | TGCGCCAGCAGCTTCTCGGGACAACAAGAGACCCAGTACTTC
TRBD2 | TRBJ2-3 | few | TRBV5-4 | CASSLGSGGTDTQYF | TGTGCCAGCAGCTTGGGTAGCGGGGGCACAGATACGCAGTATTTT
- | TRBJ2-5 | many | TRBV2 | CASNNDSPETQYF | TGTGCCAGCAATAACGACTCCCCGGAGACCCAGTACTTC
TRBD1 | TRBJ2-2 | many | TRBV5-1 | CASRPPGQGFTGELFF | TGCGCCAGCAGACCACCGGGACAGGGATTCACCGGGGAGCTGTTTTTT
- | TRBJ2-5 | many | TRBV5-1 | CASSLGPVAGETQYF | TGCGCCAGCAGCTTGGGGCCGGTGGCGGGAGAGACCCAGTACTTC